The rows below give T cell receptor beta chains drawn from one sample of a study of blood T cell repertoires in COVID-19. The data were produced by immunoSEQ multiplex PCR, yet TCRdb's version contains in-frame clones alone and is incomplete. The table has more than 140,000 clones, approximately 80% seen once; the top ten hold around 6.7%. Sequencing was done on a sample of peripheral blood. The source is a woman aged 45-60 years in a cohort sampled during active or convalescent COVID-19. Both conserved end residues are part of each CDR3. The order of the fields is CDR3 DNA, CDR3 protein, D gene, V gene, J gene, clone size. D genes are given only for firm matches. The listing skips clone size in some rows; elsewhere it reads once, few, many or a size class.

cdr3_nt: TGTGCCAGCAGTCCCCTCAACACCATATATTTT
cdr3_aa: CASSPLNTIYF
d_call: -
v_call: TRBV2
j_call: TRBJ1-3
clone_size: -

cdr3_nt: TGTGCCAGCAGCTCTGCAGGGGGCGCCATGAACACTGAAGCTTTCTTT
cdr3_aa: CASSSAGGAMNTEAFF
d_call: TRBD1
v_call: TRBV11-2
j_call: TRBJ1-1
clone_size: -

cdr3_nt: TGTGCCAGTAGTCCCCGCAACAGGGTTGATTCACCCCTCCACTTT
cdr3_aa: CASSPRNRVDSPLHF
d_call: -
v_call: TRBV19
j_call: TRBJ1-6
clone_size: -

cdr3_nt: TGTGCCAGCGGTAGACAGGGGGCAGGAGATGGCTACACCTTC
cdr3_aa: CASGRQGAGDGYTF
d_call: TRBD1
v_call: TRBV2
j_call: TRBJ1-2
clone_size: -

cdr3_nt: TGTGCCAGCAGCTTAGGATCAAGGAGAAACACTGAAGCTTTCTTT
cdr3_aa: CASSLGSRRNTEAFF
d_call: -
v_call: TRBV7-9
j_call: TRBJ1-1
clone_size: -

cdr3_nt: TGTGCCAGCAGCTTACCAGGCACAGATACGCAGTATTTT
cdr3_aa: CASSLPGTDTQYF
d_call: -
v_call: TRBV7-3
j_call: TRBJ2-3
clone_size: once

cdr3_nt: TGTGCCTGGAGAGAGCCCGGGACAGGGTTTGGCTACACCTTC
cdr3_aa: CAWREPGTGFGYTF
d_call: TRBD1
v_call: TRBV30
j_call: TRBJ1-2
clone_size: -

cdr3_nt: TGTGCCAGCAGCTCCTACAGGGGTGAAAACACTGAAGCTTTCTTT
cdr3_aa: CASSSYRGENTEAFF
d_call: TRBD1
v_call: TRBV7-8
j_call: TRBJ1-1
clone_size: -

cdr3_nt: TGTGCCAGCAGCACGACAGGGTCCTCCTACAATGAGCAGTTCTTC
cdr3_aa: CASSTTGSSYNEQFF
d_call: TRBD1
v_call: TRBV7-7
j_call: TRBJ2-1
clone_size: -

cdr3_nt: TGTGCCAGCTCACCACCGGCCGTTTTCGATGGCTACACCTTC
cdr3_aa: CASSPPAVFDGYTF
d_call: -
v_call: TRBV18
j_call: TRBJ1-2
clone_size: -

cdr3_nt: TGTGCCAGCAGCAAATCCCGGGGGGGGTTAGGTAGTGAGCAGTTCTTC
cdr3_aa: CASSKSRGGLGSEQFF
d_call: TRBD2
v_call: TRBV7-2
j_call: TRBJ2-1
clone_size: -

cdr3_nt: TGTGCCAGTAGCTACATGGTTGGCAGGGGATTAAGCGAGCAGTACTTC
cdr3_aa: CASSYMVGRGLSEQYF
d_call: -
v_call: TRBV19
j_call: TRBJ2-7
clone_size: -

cdr3_nt: TGTGCCAGCAGCCCAGGACAGAAACTGTTTTTT
cdr3_aa: CASSPGQKLFF
d_call: -
v_call: TRBV11-2
j_call: TRBJ1-4
clone_size: -

cdr3_nt: TGTGCCAGCAGTTTACAGGGGGCGCAAGCTTTCTTT
cdr3_aa: CASSLQGAQAFF
d_call: TRBD1
v_call: TRBV12-3/TRBV12-4
j_call: TRBJ1-1
clone_size: -

cdr3_nt: TGTGCCAGCAGTGTCGGGACTTGGGATACTGAAGCTTTCTTT
cdr3_aa: CASSVGTWDTEAFF
d_call: -
v_call: TRBV5-4
j_call: TRBJ1-1
clone_size: once

cdr3_nt: TGTGCCAGTAGTACCCTGGACAGGGCGAACACTGAAGCTTTCTTT
cdr3_aa: CASSTLDRANTEAFF
d_call: TRBD1
v_call: TRBV19
j_call: TRBJ1-1
clone_size: -

cdr3_nt: TGTGCCAGCAGTCACCCCGACAGTTCGGTTGGCTACACCTTC
cdr3_aa: CASSHPDSSVGYTF
d_call: -
v_call: TRBV6-5
j_call: TRBJ1-2
clone_size: -

cdr3_nt: TGTGCCAGCAGTTTAACCAGGGAAACTGAAGCTTTCTTT
cdr3_aa: CASSLTRETEAFF
d_call: -
v_call: TRBV12-3/TRBV12-4
j_call: TRBJ1-1
clone_size: -

cdr3_nt: TGTGCCAGCAGCTTAGGGGCTGGCGGGGGGGACTTC
cdr3_aa: CASSLGAGGGDF
d_call: TRBD2
v_call: TRBV7-2
j_call: TRBJ2-5
clone_size: -

cdr3_nt: TGTGCCAGCAGCGTGAAGCCTGATGGTGGCTCTGGAAACACCATATATTTT
cdr3_aa: CASSVKPDGGSGNTIYF
d_call: -
v_call: TRBV9
j_call: TRBJ1-3
clone_size: -

cdr3_nt: TGTGCCAGTAGTGCCCGGGACAGGGCGAACGGCTACACCTTC
cdr3_aa: CASSARDRANGYTF
d_call: TRBD1
v_call: TRBV19
j_call: TRBJ1-2
clone_size: -

cdr3_nt: TGCAGCGTTGTACGGGGGAGGCTCGAAGCTTTCTTT
cdr3_aa: CSVVRGRLEAFF
d_call: -
v_call: TRBV29-1
j_call: TRBJ1-1
clone_size: -

cdr3_nt: TGTGCCAGCAGCTCAGAGACAGGGTCTCTCTACGAGCAGTACTTC
cdr3_aa: CASSSETGSLYEQYF
d_call: TRBD1
v_call: TRBV7-9
j_call: TRBJ2-7
clone_size: -

cdr3_nt: TGTGCCAGCAGCTTGGGCGGACTATCGCTCTCTGGAAACACCATATATTTT
cdr3_aa: CASSLGGLSLSGNTIYF
d_call: -
v_call: TRBV7-9
j_call: TRBJ1-3
clone_size: -

cdr3_nt: TGTGCCACCAGCAGATACGGGGGCAATCAGCCCCAGCATTTT
cdr3_aa: CATSRYGGNQPQHF
d_call: -
v_call: TRBV15
j_call: TRBJ1-5
clone_size: -

cdr3_nt: TGCGCCAGCAGTGAGGGCGGGGAGCAGTACTTC
cdr3_aa: CASSEGGEQYF
d_call: -
v_call: TRBV10-2
j_call: TRBJ2-7
clone_size: -

cdr3_nt: TGTGCCAGTAGACAGGGAAGTGGAAACACCATATATTTT
cdr3_aa: CASRQGSGNTIYF
d_call: -
v_call: TRBV19
j_call: TRBJ1-3
clone_size: -

cdr3_nt: TGTGCCAGCAGCTTTAGCGGGGGGGACACCGGGGAGCTGTTTTTT
cdr3_aa: CASSFSGGDTGELFF
d_call: TRBD2
v_call: TRBV7-6
j_call: TRBJ2-2
clone_size: -

cdr3_nt: TGTGCCAGCAGCTTAGCGGGTGGTGGAGGGGCAATCGGGCAGTATTTT
cdr3_aa: CASSLAGGGGAIGQYF
d_call: -
v_call: TRBV11-2
j_call: TRBJ2-3
clone_size: -

cdr3_nt: TGTGCCAGCAGTCCGTGGGACAGGGAGCATGGAAACACCATATATTTT
cdr3_aa: CASSPWDREHGNTIYF
d_call: TRBD1
v_call: TRBV27
j_call: TRBJ1-3
clone_size: once

cdr3_nt: TGTGCCAGTAGCTTCAGTTCTAGCGGACCCATAAACAATGAGCAGTTCTTC
cdr3_aa: CASSFSSSGPINNEQFF
d_call: TRBD2
v_call: TRBV19
j_call: TRBJ2-1
clone_size: -

cdr3_nt: TGTGCCAGCAGCCAGGGAATTGGACTAGCGTCGGAGGATGAGCAGTTCTTC
cdr3_aa: CASSQGIGLASEDEQFF
d_call: TRBD2
v_call: TRBV4-2
j_call: TRBJ2-1
clone_size: -

cdr3_nt: TGTGCCAGCAGCCAACGCCGGGACTCCATTAACGAAGAGCAGTTCTTC
cdr3_aa: CASSQRRDSINEEQFF
d_call: -
v_call: TRBV3-1/TRBV3-2
j_call: TRBJ2-1
clone_size: -

cdr3_nt: TGTGCCACAGGTCGGACTGAAGCTTTCTTT
cdr3_aa: CATGRTEAFF
d_call: -
v_call: TRBV25-1
j_call: TRBJ1-1
clone_size: -

cdr3_nt: TGTGCCAGCAGCGGCCGGGACAGGGAAAATGAAAAACTGTTTTTT
cdr3_aa: CASSGRDRENEKLFF
d_call: TRBD1
v_call: TRBV7-9
j_call: TRBJ1-4
clone_size: -

cdr3_nt: TGTGCCACCAGCGGGGACAGTGATCAGCCCCAGCATTTT
cdr3_aa: CATSGDSDQPQHF
d_call: TRBD1
v_call: TRBV2
j_call: TRBJ1-5
clone_size: once

cdr3_nt: TGCGCCAGCAGCCAAGACTACGTCGGTTTGGACGAGCAGTACTTC
cdr3_aa: CASSQDYVGLDEQYF
d_call: -
v_call: TRBV4-3
j_call: TRBJ2-7
clone_size: -

cdr3_nt: TGTGCCAGCAGTCCCCCAGGCCATCAGCCCCAGCATTTT
cdr3_aa: CASSPPGHQPQHF
d_call: -
v_call: TRBV28
j_call: TRBJ1-5
clone_size: once

cdr3_nt: TGTGCCAGCAGCTTAGCCATGGACAGGGGGCGCGTTCAGCCCCAGCATTTT
cdr3_aa: CASSLAMDRGRVQPQHF
d_call: TRBD1
v_call: TRBV7-2
j_call: TRBJ1-5
clone_size: -

cdr3_nt: TGTGCCACCAGCAGAGTGAAGAGCTACGAGCAGTACTTC
cdr3_aa: CATSRVKSYEQYF
d_call: -
v_call: TRBV15
j_call: TRBJ2-7
clone_size: -

cdr3_nt: TGTGCAAGTCGCCTCTACGGGCTAGCGGGGGCCGAAGAGACCCAGTACTTC
cdr3_aa: CASRLYGLAGAEETQYF
d_call: -
v_call: TRBV12-2
j_call: TRBJ2-5
clone_size: -

cdr3_nt: TGTGCCAGCAGCTTCTGGACAGGGGGCGTAAATCAGCCCCAGCATTTT
cdr3_aa: CASSFWTGGVNQPQHF
d_call: TRBD1
v_call: TRBV7-9
j_call: TRBJ1-5
clone_size: -

cdr3_nt: TGTGCCAGCAGCTCCCGGGACAGGGATGGCTACACCTTC
cdr3_aa: CASSSRDRDGYTF
d_call: TRBD1
v_call: TRBV7-2
j_call: TRBJ1-2
clone_size: -

cdr3_nt: TGCAGCGTTTTTTTGTCGGGGGGCCTGAACACTGAAGCTTTCTTT
cdr3_aa: CSVFLSGGLNTEAFF
d_call: -
v_call: TRBV29-1
j_call: TRBJ1-1
clone_size: -

cdr3_nt: TGTGCCAGCAGTTTATCGGGGGGGGTCGGGCAGTACTTC
cdr3_aa: CASSLSGGVGQYF
d_call: TRBD2
v_call: TRBV27
j_call: TRBJ2-7
clone_size: -

cdr3_nt: TGCAGCGTTGAAGTACAGGGAGTCCAAGAGACCCAGTACTTC
cdr3_aa: CSVEVQGVQETQYF
d_call: -
v_call: TRBV29-1
j_call: TRBJ2-5
clone_size: -

cdr3_nt: TGTGCCACTCGGGGGGGCTCTAATAATTCACCCCTCCACTTT
cdr3_aa: CATRGGSNNSPLHF
d_call: -
v_call: TRBV27
j_call: TRBJ1-6
clone_size: few

cdr3_nt: TGTGCCAGTAGTATAGGGGGGACAGGTCACTACGAGCAGTACTTC
cdr3_aa: CASSIGGTGHYEQYF
d_call: TRBD1
v_call: TRBV19
j_call: TRBJ2-7
clone_size: -

cdr3_nt: TGTGCCAGCATCCGCGGGTCGGCCGATGAAAAACTGTTTTTT
cdr3_aa: CASIRGSADEKLFF
d_call: -
v_call: TRBV7-9
j_call: TRBJ1-4
clone_size: -

cdr3_nt: TGTGCTAGTGGTTCATTAGAAACCTACAATGAGCAGTTCTTC
cdr3_aa: CASGSLETYNEQFF
d_call: -
v_call: TRBV12-5
j_call: TRBJ2-1
clone_size: -

cdr3_nt: TGTGCCAGCAGTGAGGGGGGGACAGGGAGCTATGGCTACACCTTC
cdr3_aa: CASSEGGTGSYGYTF
d_call: TRBD1
v_call: TRBV2
j_call: TRBJ1-2
clone_size: -

cdr3_nt: TGTGCCAGCAGCCGCGACAGTCTAGGCTACGAGCAGTACTTC
cdr3_aa: CASSRDSLGYEQYF
d_call: -
v_call: TRBV6-5
j_call: TRBJ2-7
clone_size: -

cdr3_nt: TGTGCCAGTAGTTTCCGCCGGGACGCTAGCGGGGACACCTACGAGCAGTACTTC
cdr3_aa: CASSFRRDASGDTYEQYF
d_call: TRBD2
v_call: TRBV19
j_call: TRBJ2-7
clone_size: -

cdr3_nt: TGTGCCAGCAGTGGTACCAGGACAGGGGCTAACTATGGCTACACCTTC
cdr3_aa: CASSGTRTGANYGYTF
d_call: TRBD1
v_call: TRBV25-1
j_call: TRBJ1-2
clone_size: -

cdr3_nt: TGCGCCAGCAGTCAATATGAGTGGAGGACAGAGCCTCCTAACTATGGCTACACCTTC
cdr3_aa: CASSQYEWRTEPPNYGYTF
d_call: -
v_call: TRBV23-1
j_call: TRBJ1-2
clone_size: few

cdr3_nt: TGTGCCATCAGCGGAGGGGGCGGTGAAAAACTGTTTTTT
cdr3_aa: CAISGGGGEKLFF
d_call: TRBD1
v_call: TRBV10-3
j_call: TRBJ1-4
clone_size: -

cdr3_nt: TGCGCCAGCAGTGAGCTGAGCAATTGGCGGTGGATGGGAGCGAATCAGCCCCAGCATTTT
cdr3_aa: CASSELSNWRWMGANQPQHF
d_call: -
v_call: TRBV10-1
j_call: TRBJ1-5
clone_size: -

cdr3_nt: TGCGCCAGCAGCCAAGCCGTAATAGCGGGGGGAGGCGGCTATGAGCAGTTCTTC
cdr3_aa: CASSQAVIAGGGGYEQFF
d_call: TRBD2
v_call: TRBV4-1
j_call: TRBJ2-1
clone_size: few

cdr3_nt: TGTGCCAGCAGGACAGGGGAAAGAGAAGAGACCCAGTACTTC
cdr3_aa: CASRTGEREETQYF
d_call: TRBD1
v_call: TRBV2
j_call: TRBJ2-5
clone_size: few